The TCR beta chain under discussion was sequenced for a study of T-cell memory formation after mild COVID-19. The germline gives CDR1 SEHNR, CDR2 FQNEAQ (reference sequence). V was cut by 3 bases and J by 0 bases, with 11 bases left in between. The CDR3 consists of 16 residues. Each CDR3 protein is one row after TCRdb ran MiXCR on the 5' RACE reads. The sample holds 500,000 to 650,000 distinct CDR3 sequences; roughly 21% are singletons and the top ten take about 8.4%. This clonotype was seen a handful of times. This receptor was taken from an adult woman who had mild COVID-19 (a few samples of this study predate the infection). Cell type and time point are not known. This chain joins TRBV7-9 and TRBJ2-2, with D possibly matching TRBD1 (5 bases). Material for sequencing was PBMCs or a T cell subset sorted from them (not recorded which). The CDR3 here is CASSFGHMTNTGELFF. CDR3 coding DNA: TGTGCCAGCAGCTTCGGACACATGACGAACACCGGGGAGCTGTTTTTT.